Listed below are T cell receptor beta chains from one sample, sequenced in a study of shared clonotypes between healthy human individuals. TCRdb keeps only in-frame clones here, not all; method: immunoSEQ multiplex PCR. The table shows about 2.4 million clones, with 93% occurring only once. The sequenced sample consisted of naive CD4+ T cells from PBMCs. The receptors originated from a man in his late teens or twenties in good health. Some clones in this sample may be carry-over from other donors' samples. The CDR3 runs from the conserved cysteine through the conserved F or W. The D gene is left open where the match is weak. Where a row states a size, it is once, few, many or the class of an expanded clone; other rows omit it.

len	d_gene	v_gene	j_gene	abundance	CDR3nt	CDR3aa
15	TRBD1	TRBV2	TRBJ1-4	-	TGTGCCAGCAGTCAGCGGACAGGGAGAAGAGAAAAACTGTTTTTT	CASSQRTGRREKLFF
15	-	TRBV11-2	TRBJ2-7	once	TGTGCCAGCAGGTCCGCGGGGACACTAGCCTACGAGCAGTACTTC	CASRSAGTLAYEQYF
16	TRBD2	TRBV19	TRBJ2-3	-	TGTGCCAGTAGTATAGTGGCGGGAGGGCCGTCAGATACGCAGTATTTT	CASSIVAGGPSDTQYF
14	-	TRBV7-8	TRBJ2-1	-	TGTGCCAGCAGCTTAGCGGTACGGTACAATGAGCAGTTCTTC	CASSLAVRYNEQFF
14	-	TRBV28	TRBJ1-4	-	TGTGCCGGACAGAAACAGGGAGCGAATGAAAAACTGTTTTTT	CAGQKQGANEKLFF
14	-	TRBV9	TRBJ2-7	-	TGTGCCAGCAGCGTAGCAGCGGTACAACGGGAGCAGTACTTC	CASSVAAVQREQYF
16	TRBD1	TRBV7-9	TRBJ2-1	-	TGTGCCAGCAGCCCTAGTAGGGGACAGACCTACAATGAGCAGTTCTTC	CASSPSRGQTYNEQFF
15	-	TRBV5-1	TRBJ2-2	-	TGCGCCAGCAGCTTGGAGTTTGCTAGCACCGGGGAGCTGTTTTTT	CASSLEFASTGELFF
17	TRBD1	TRBV7-2	TRBJ2-3	-	TGTGCCAGCAGTCATACATTCAGGGGACAGGGTGGAGATACGCAGTATTTT	CASSHTFRGQGGDTQYF
15	TRBD2	TRBV5-5	TRBJ2-1	-	TGTGCCAGCAGCTTGGAATGGGAGGGCCACAATGAGCAGTTCTTC	CASSLEWEGHNEQFF
16	-	TRBV30	TRBJ2-6	-	TGTGCCTGGAGTGGAAGGGGTAGCTCTGGGGCCAACGTCCTGACTTTC	CAWSGRGSSGANVLTF
17	TRBD2	TRBV13	TRBJ2-4	-	TGTGCCAGCAGCCAACGACTAGCGGGACTAGCCAAAAACATTCAGTACTTC	CASSQRLAGLAKNIQYF
15	-	TRBV28	TRBJ1-5	-	TGTGCCAGCAGTTCGATCCAATTCTTCAATCAGCCCCAGCATTTT	CASSSIQFFNQPQHF
16	-	TRBV27	TRBJ1-2	-	TGTGCCAGCAGTTTGAGGTATGGGGCCGAGAACTATGGCTACACCTTC	CASSLRYGAENYGYTF
14	-	TRBV7-9	TRBJ1-1	-	TGTGCCAGCAGCTTAGGGGGGAGTAGCACTGAAGCTTTCTTT	CASSLGGSSTEAFF
17	-	TRBV7-4	TRBJ2-7	-	TGTGCCAGCAGCTTAGTTCGGAGGGACACCCTGATCTTTGGGCAGTACTTC	CASSLVRRDTLIFGQYF
11	-	TRBV28	TRBJ1-1	-	TGTGCCACTACAGGGAACACTGAAGCTTTCTTT	CATTGNTEAFF
14	-	TRBV6-1	TRBJ2-3	-	TGTGCCAGCAGTGTCAGGGTCTACACAGATACGCAGTATTTT	CASSVRVYTDTQYF
17	-	TRBV19	TRBJ1-1	-	TGTGCCAGTGCCCCCGGGGCTGGACCGGCGCGGTACACTGAAGCTTTCTTT	CASAPGAGPARYTEAFF
14	TRBD1	TRBV5-1	TRBJ2-7	-	TGCGCCAGCAGCCCGACCGGGACAGCCTACGAGCAGTACTTC	CASSPTGTAYEQYF
13	-	TRBV19	TRBJ2-7	-	TGTGCCAGTGCCGCGGGGCAGTTGTACGAGCAGTACTTC	CASAAGQLYEQYF
15	TRBD1	TRBV25-1	TRBJ2-5	-	TGTGCCAGCAGTGCAGGGACAGGGGTTAAAGAGACCCAGTACTTC	CASSAGTGVKETQYF
17	TRBD2	TRBV7-6	TRBJ2-1	-	TGTGCCAGCAGATCGCTAGCGGGAGGGATTTTATCGGGTGAGCAGTTCTTC	CASRSLAGGILSGEQFF
15	TRBD1	TRBV18	TRBJ1-1	-	TGTGCCAGCTCAACCGGACAGGGAGGGAACACTGAAGCTTTCTTT	CASSTGQGGNTEAFF
15	TRBD1	TRBV18	TRBJ2-2	-	TGTGCCAGCTCACCACCGGACAGGGCTAGCGGGGAGCTGTTTTTT	CASSPPDRASGELFF
14	TRBD2	TRBV7-3	TRBJ2-3	-	TGTGCCAGCAGCCGAGTGGGAGGGAGCGATACGCAGTATTTT	CASSRVGGSDTQYF
14	-	TRBV6-5	TRBJ2-3	-	TGTGCCAGCAGTTACTCTCCAGGTACAGATACGCAGTATTTT	CASSYSPGTDTQYF
21	-	TRBV9	TRBJ2-3	-	TGTGCCAGCAGCGTAACCCCCTCTGGATCTCGGTGGGGGCTTAGCACAGATACGCAGTATTTT	CASSVTPSGSRWGLSTDTQYF
15	-	TRBV5-4	TRBJ2-1	-	TGTGCCAGCAGCTACCCCCCCGGGTCCTACAATGAGCAGTTCTTC	CASSYPPGSYNEQFF
14	-	TRBV11-1	TRBJ2-7	-	TGTGCCAGCAGCTTAGCCCACAGCAGCTACGAGCAGTACTTC	CASSLAHSSYEQYF
10	-	TRBV29-1	TRBJ1-1	few	TGCAGCGGACAGAACACTGAAGCTTTCTTT	CSGQNTEAFF
15	TRBD1	TRBV19	TRBJ1-1	-	TGTGCCAGTACCGGAGGGGGCGATAAGAACACTGAAGCTTTCTTT	CASTGGGDKNTEAFF
14	-	TRBV19	TRBJ1-5	few	TGTGCCAGTAGTACGCACAGGGAGAATCAGCCCCAGCATTTT	CASSTHRENQPQHF
15	-	TRBV28	TRBJ1-5	-	TGTGCCAGCAGCACTCCGGTGGAGGGAGGTCAGCCCCAGCATTTT	CASSTPVEGGQPQHF
14	TRBD1	TRBV7-6	TRBJ1-2	once	TGTGCCAGCAGCGGGCGGTACAGGGGAGGCGGCTACACCTTC	CASSGRYRGGGYTF
16	TRBD1	TRBV9	TRBJ2-7	-	TGTGCCAGCAGCGTAGGTCTGACAGGGGGCGAAGGCGAGCAGTACTTC	CASSVGLTGGEGEQYF
17	-	TRBV5-1	TRBJ1-2	-	TGCGCCAGCAGCTCGGATTCCGGGAGTCGAACTTCTGATGGCTACACCTTC	CASSSDSGSRTSDGYTF
16	-	TRBV28	TRBJ1-5	-	TGTGCCAGCACCCTAGCGGGACACACTAGCAATCAGCCCCAGCATTTT	CASTLAGHTSNQPQHF
14	-	TRBV7-2	TRBJ2-7	-	TGTGCCAGCAGCTTAGAGCAGGGTCCCTACGAGCAGTACTTC	CASSLEQGPYEQYF
15	-	TRBV28	TRBJ2-1	-	TGTGCCAGCAGTTCGACCAAAAGCTCCTACAATGAGCAGTTCTTC	CASSSTKSSYNEQFF
12	-	TRBV11-2	TRBJ2-4	-	TGTGCCAGCAGCCCTACGGCGGGCTTTCAGTACTTC	CASSPTAGFQYF
12	-	TRBV6-1	TRBJ1-2	-	TGTGCCAGCAGCCTACAGGGTTATGGCTACACCTTC	CASSLQGYGYTF
14	-	TRBV2	TRBJ1-5	once	TGTGCCAGCGAGTTTAGGGAAGGCAATCAGCCCCAGCATTTT	CASEFREGNQPQHF
17	TRBD1	TRBV28	TRBJ2-1	once	TGTGCCAGCAGCCCATTCGCGGACAGGGGGCTCAACAATGAGCAGTTCTTC	CASSPFADRGLNNEQFF
15	-	TRBV7-2	TRBJ2-2	-	TGTGCCAGCAGCTTAGCGCGGGCTGGTGTCGAGGAGCTGTTTTTT	CASSLARAGVEELFF
13	-	TRBV18	TRBJ2-7	-	TGTGCCAGCTCACTCCCTTCTTCCTACGAGCAGTACTTC	CASSLPSSYEQYF
19	TRBD2	TRBV28	TRBJ2-2	-	TGTGCCAGCAGTTTAGGGACTAGCGGGTGGAACGGCGACACCGGGGAGCTGTTTTTT	CASSLGTSGWNGDTGELFF
15	-	TRBV9	TRBJ2-2	-	TGTGCCAGCAGCGGGGGACACCCGAACACCGGGGAGCTGTTTTTT	CASSGGHPNTGELFF
14	-	TRBV5-1	TRBJ1-2	-	TGCGCCAGCAGCTTGGCCCTGGTAGACTATGGCTACACCTTC	CASSLALVDYGYTF
16	TRBD2	TRBV5-1	TRBJ2-3	-	TGCGCCAGCAGCTTGGGGACTAGCGGAATCACAGATACGCAGTATTTT	CASSLGTSGITDTQYF
13	-	TRBV7-8	TRBJ2-5	-	TGTGCCAGCGGGACGACTAGCAGGGGGACCCAGTACTTC	CASGTTSRGTQYF
15	-	TRBV9	TRBJ1-5	-	TGTGCCAGCAGCGTAGGATGGCGGAGCAATCAGCCCCAGCATTTT	CASSVGWRSNQPQHF
15	-	TRBV7-2	TRBJ2-1	-	TGTGCCAGCAGCTTATTCCGCCCCCCAGGTGGGGAGCAGTTCTTC	CASSLFRPPGGEQFF
16	-	TRBV7-9	TRBJ1-4	few	TGTGCCAGCAGCTTAGTTCCCCTTGCAACTAATGAAAAACTGTTTTTT	CASSLVPLATNEKLFF
13	-	TRBV11-2	TRBJ2-5	-	TGTGCCAGCAGCTTAGGGTTTGAGGAGACCCAGTACTTC	CASSLGFEETQYF
14	-	TRBV2	TRBJ1-5	few	TGTGCCAGCAGTGGGATGAGGAGCAATCAGCCCCAGCATTTT	CASSGMRSNQPQHF
15	-	TRBV27	TRBJ2-7	-	TGTGCCAGCAGAGTTAGGCAGGGTCCTACCTACGAGCAGTACTTC	CASRVRQGPTYEQYF
16	-	TRBV9	TRBJ1-1	-	TGTGCCAGCAGCGTAGGCGGGGGAACCCCAAACACTGAAGCTTTCTTT	CASSVGGGTPNTEAFF
12	-	TRBV28	TRBJ1-1	-	TGTGCCAGCAGTCGGCGGGGGACTGAAGCTTTCTTT	CASSRRGTEAFF